These T cell receptor beta chains were read from a single sample in a study of metastatic and nonmetastatic thyroid tumors. TCRdb re-clonotyped the PCR reads via MiXCR. The sample consists of 3,000 or so clones, around 37% of them appearing once. Sequenced input: tumor tissue. These TCRs come from a female donor with papillary thyroid cancer or a benign thyroid nodule (not recorded which). Some clones in this sample may be carry-over from other donors' samples. CDR3s include the opening cysteine and the closing phenylalanine or tryptophan. The D gene is left open where the match is weak. Rows may omit the clone size; those that give it use once, few, many or a size class.

>large|TRBJ1-6|TRBV20-1|.
CSAREGETLHF
TGCAGTGCTAGGGAGGGAGAGACCCTCCACTTT
>.|TRBJ2-1|TRBV6-1|TRBD2
CASSEGTSYNEQFF
TGTGCCAGCAGTGAAGGGACTAGCTACAATGAGCAGTTCTTC
>.|TRBJ1-4|TRBV2|TRBD1
CASRLQGNNEKLFF
TGTGCCAGCAGGTTACAGGGGAATAATGAAAAACTGTTTTTT
>.|TRBJ2-3|TRBV11-1|TRBD2
CASSLGGGRAADTQYF
TGTGCCAGCAGCTTAGGAGGCGGGAGGGCCGCGGATACGCAGTATTTT
>many|TRBJ2-7|TRBV6-1|TRBD2
CASSEIGLAGFYEQYF
TGTGCCAGCAGTGAAATCGGACTAGCGGGGTTCTACGAGCAGTACTTC
>.|TRBJ1-5|TRBV30|TRBD1
CAWSQGQYNQPQHF
TGTGCCTGGAGTCAGGGACAGTACAATCAGCCCCAGCATTTT
>.|TRBJ2-7|TRBV2|.
CASTGKAEQYF
TGTGCCAGCACCGGCAAGGCCGAGCAGTACTTC
>.|TRBJ2-5|TRBV5-1|.
CASSLGRGTRETQYF
TGCGCCAGCAGCTTGGGTAGGGGGACTCGGGAGACCCAGTACTTC
>once|TRBJ1-2|TRBV7-9|.
CASSPPGRHSGYTF
TGTGCCAGCAGCCCCCCAGGGCGCCATAGTGGCTACACCTTC
>.|TRBJ2-7|TRBV11-2|.
CASSLDDMGQGYEQYF
TGTGCCAGCAGCTTAGACGATATGGGGCAGGGGTACGAGCAGTACTTC
>few|TRBJ2-3|TRBV6-2/TRBV6-3|.
CASSYSTRGDTQYF
TGTGCCAGCAGTTACTCCACGAGGGGAGATACGCAGTATTTT
>.|TRBJ2-3|TRBV20-1|TRBD2
CSAFSGHSTDTQYF
TGCAGTGCTTTTAGCGGGCATAGCACAGATACGCAGTATTTT
>few|TRBJ1-1|TRBV10-3|.
CAISEGDGAFF
TGTGCCATCAGTGAGGGTGACGGAGCTTTCTTT
>.|TRBJ2-1|TRBV11-2|.
CASSLDPGPNGEQFF
TGTGCCAGCAGCTTAGATCCGGGCCCCAATGGTGAGCAGTTCTTC
>.|TRBJ2-5|TRBV19|TRBD2
CASSTGLLAGEETQYF
TGTGCCAGTAGTACGGGCTTACTAGCGGGGGAAGAGACCCAGTACTTC
>few|TRBJ2-3|TRBV11-1|TRBD2
CASSLSGRDTDTQYF
TGTGCCAGCAGCTTGAGCGGGAGAGACACAGATACGCAGTATTTT
>few|TRBJ2-7|TRBV15|.
CATSSGQGDYEQYF
TGTGCCACCAGCAGTGGGCAGGGTGACTACGAGCAGTACTTC
>.|TRBJ1-3|TRBV20-1|.
CSARDPRDGGNTIYF
TGCAGTGCTAGAGACCCCCGGGACGGCGGAAACACCATATATTTT
>.|TRBJ2-7|TRBV20-1|.
CSARPSDPYEQYF
TGCAGTGCTAGACCCAGCGACCCCTACGAGCAGTACTTC
>.|TRBJ2-2|TRBV20-1|TRBD2
CSAPGLAGGPGELFF
TGCAGTGCACCCGGACTAGCGGGAGGACCCGGGGAGCTGTTTTTT
>once|TRBJ2-7|TRBV5-1|TRBD1
CASSSPGTGEDEQYF
TGCGCCAGCAGTTCACCCGGGACAGGTGAAGACGAGCAGTACTTC
>few|TRBJ1-4|TRBV2|.
CASSEDLARGEKLFF
TGTGCCAGCAGTGAGGATTTGGCTCGGGGTGAAAAACTGTTTTTT
>few|TRBJ2-7|TRBV2|.
CASRSGQGVDEQYF
TGTGCCAGCAGGTCCGGGCAGGGCGTGGACGAGCAGTACTTC
>.|TRBJ1-6|TRBV28|TRBD1
CASRGTEPTNSPLHF
TGTGCCAGCAGGGGGACAGAACCAACCAATTCACCCCTCCACTTT
>few|TRBJ2-3|TRBV28|TRBD2
CASSLGTSGTDTQYF
TGTGCCAGCAGTTTGGGGACTAGCGGCACAGATACGCAGTATTTT
>.|TRBJ2-7|TRBV11-2|TRBD2
CASSGSSEREGIRPYEQYF
TGTGCCAGCAGCGGCAGTTCGGAGCGGGAGGGTATTAGACCCTACGAGCAGTACTTC
>few|TRBJ1-5|TRBV28|TRBD1
CASNSGQGFQPQHF
TGTGCCAGCAACTCGGGACAGGGGTTTCAGCCCCAGCATTTT
>.|TRBJ1-1|TRBV20-1|TRBD1
CSAKDRGLILTNTEAFF
TGCAGTGCCAAAGACAGGGGACTTATACTGACGAACACTGAAGCTTTCTTT
>.|TRBJ2-1|TRBV13|.
CASSLRGVSYNEQFF
TGTGCCAGCAGCCTCAGGGGTGTTTCCTACAATGAGCAGTTCTTC
>large|TRBJ2-1|TRBV6-5|TRBD1
CASSYRGGVGEQFF
TGTGCCAGCAGTTACCGAGGGGGCGTCGGTGAGCAGTTCTTC
>.|TRBJ2-1|TRBV11-2|.
CASSPRDIWTDEQFF
TGTGCCAGCAGCCCCCGGGACATATGGACGGATGAGCAGTTCTTC
>.|TRBJ2-1|TRBV20-1|.
CSGGMTLDAANGNEQFF
TGCAGTGGGGGAATGACTTTGGACGCAGCTAACGGTAATGAGCAGTTCTTC
>.|TRBJ2-5|TRBV20-1|TRBD2
CSASIVSGTAGTQYF
TGCAGTGCTAGTATTGTTAGCGGGACCGCAGGGACCCAGTACTTC
>.|TRBJ2-1|TRBV4-3|TRBD2
CASSQDLAGGAYNEQFF
TGCGCCAGCAGCCAAGATTTGGCGGGAGGGGCCTACAATGAGCAGTTCTTC
>few|TRBJ2-7|TRBV20-1|TRBD1
CSARGEQGAWYEQYF
TGCAGTGCTAGAGGGGAACAGGGGGCATGGTACGAGCAGTACTTC
>.|TRBJ2-5|TRBV2|.
CASSDAGIGETQYF
TGTGCCAGCAGTGATGCGGGAATTGGAGAGACCCAGTACTTC
>few|TRBJ2-3|TRBV6-1|TRBD2
CASSDPGLAGRSDTQYF
TGTGCCAGCAGTGACCCCGGACTAGCGGGGAGGTCAGATACGCAGTATTTT
>few|TRBJ1-6|TRBV20-1|.
CSARDPWDSPLHF
TGCAGTGCTAGAGATCCTTGGGATTCACCCCTCCACTTT
>medium-sized|TRBJ2-1|TRBV29-1|.
CSVDQGWNEQFF
TGCAGCGTTGACCAAGGGTGGAATGAGCAGTTCTTC
>.|TRBJ2-1|TRBV3-1|.
CASSQDRSGSSSSYNEQFF
TGTGCCAGCAGCCAAGATCGTAGTGGGAGTTCGAGCTCCTACAATGAGCAGTTCTTC
>.|TRBJ2-2|TRBV20-1|.
CSARGRGQRDTGELFF
TGCAGTGCTAGAGGTAGAGGACAGAGGGACACCGGGGAGCTGTTTTTT
>.|TRBJ2-7|TRBV6-5|.
CASSYGGRVNEQYF
TGTGCCAGCAGTTACGGAGGCAGGGTAAACGAGCAGTACTTC
>.|TRBJ2-6|TRBV11-1|.
CASSQRGKGGANVLTF
TGTGCCAGCAGCCAGAGAGGGAAGGGTGGGGCCAACGTACTGACTTTC
>.|TRBJ1-5|TRBV20-1|TRBD1
CSARVGPGQGSQPQHF
TGCAGTGCTAGAGTAGGACCGGGACAGGGGAGTCAGCCCCAGCATTTT
>.|TRBJ2-7|TRBV4-1|.
CASSQSHQGGYEQYF
TGCGCCAGCAGCCAAAGTCATCAGGGGGGATACGAGCAGTACTTC
>once|TRBJ2-5|TRBV5-1|.
CASSSATAQETQYF
TGCGCCAGCAGCTCCGCCACAGCGCAAGAGACCCAGTACTTC
>.|TRBJ2-5|TRBV25-1|.
CASSESVWGGETQYF
TGTGCCAGCAGTGAATCGGTATGGGGCGGGGAGACCCAGTACTTC
>.|TRBJ2-7|TRBV28|.
CASRLTVYEQYF
TGTGCCAGCAGGCTGACAGTTTACGAGCAGTACTTC